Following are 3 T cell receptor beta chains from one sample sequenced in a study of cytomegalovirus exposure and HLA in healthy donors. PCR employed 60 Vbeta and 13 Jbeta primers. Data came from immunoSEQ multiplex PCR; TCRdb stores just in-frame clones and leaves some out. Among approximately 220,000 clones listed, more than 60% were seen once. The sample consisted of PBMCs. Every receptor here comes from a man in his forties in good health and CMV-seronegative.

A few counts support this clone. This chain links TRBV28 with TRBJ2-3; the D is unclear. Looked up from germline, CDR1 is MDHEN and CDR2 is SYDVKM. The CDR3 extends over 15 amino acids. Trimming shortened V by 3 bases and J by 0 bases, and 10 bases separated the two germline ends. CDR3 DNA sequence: TGTGCCAGCAGTTTTGACTCCGAAAGCACAGATACGCAGTATTTT. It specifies CASSFDSESTDTQYF.

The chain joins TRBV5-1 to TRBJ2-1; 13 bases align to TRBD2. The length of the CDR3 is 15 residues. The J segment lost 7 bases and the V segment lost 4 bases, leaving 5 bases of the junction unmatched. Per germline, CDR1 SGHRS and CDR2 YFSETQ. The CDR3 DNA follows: TGCGCCAGCAGCCCCCGGACTAGCGGGGGTAATGAGCAGTTCTTC. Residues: CASSPRTSGGNEQFF.

The chain's CDR3 is CASSPLITQDEAFF. The CDR3 DNA reads TGTGCCAGCAGTCCACTAATAACACAGGACGAAGCTTTCTTT. This rearrangement joins TRBV28 to TRBJ1-1; D might be TRBD1 (5 bases). CDR1 is MDHEN and CDR2 is SYDVKM in the germline V gene. The length of the CDR3 is 14 residues. Trimming stripped 5 bases from V and 8 bases from J, with 18 bases between.